This TCR beta chain was observed in a study of untreated major depressive disorder. V lost 0 bases and J 5 bases, leaving 26 bases between the germline ends. The CDR3 covers 20 residues. Germline V gives CDR1 MNHEY, CDR2 SMNVEV (reference sequence). Of note for this clone: The antigen remains unidentified.

The assay was immunoSEQ multiplex PCR, and TCRdb's table has in-frame clones only and misses some. Among 15,000 to 20,000 clones listed, 85% were seen once. General study points: CD4+ T cells from depressed patients used TRBV05-01 (Vbeta 5.1) more often than controls.

This sequence was found in a woman in her twenties or thirties in good health. Sequencing was done on a sample of CD4+ T cells from PBMCs. This sequence joins TRBV27 and TRBJ2-1, with a possible D match to TRBD1 (7 bases). CDR3 loop: CASSLSYYRGRASENNEQFF. Written as DNA, the CDR3 is TGTGCCAGCAGTTTATCGTACTACAGGGGAAGGGCTAGCGAAAACAATGAGCAGTTCTTC.